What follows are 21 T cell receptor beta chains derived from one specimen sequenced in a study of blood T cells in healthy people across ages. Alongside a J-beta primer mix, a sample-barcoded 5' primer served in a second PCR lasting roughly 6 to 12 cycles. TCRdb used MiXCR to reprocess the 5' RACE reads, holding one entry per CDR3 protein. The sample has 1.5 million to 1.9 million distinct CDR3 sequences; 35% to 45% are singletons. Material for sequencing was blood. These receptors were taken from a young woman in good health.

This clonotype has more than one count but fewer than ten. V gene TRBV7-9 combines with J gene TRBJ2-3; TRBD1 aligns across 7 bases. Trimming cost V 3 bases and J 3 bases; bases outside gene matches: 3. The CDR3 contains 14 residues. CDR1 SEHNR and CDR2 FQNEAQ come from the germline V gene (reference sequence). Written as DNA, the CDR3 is TGTGCCAGCAGCTTTGAGGGGGCAACAGATACGCAGTATTTT. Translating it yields CASSFEGATDTQYF.

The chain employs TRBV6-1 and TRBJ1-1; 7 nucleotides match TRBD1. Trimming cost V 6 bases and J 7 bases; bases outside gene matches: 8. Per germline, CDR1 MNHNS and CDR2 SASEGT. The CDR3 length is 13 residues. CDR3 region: CASSLTGEIEAFF. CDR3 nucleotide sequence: TGTGCCAGCAGCCTTACAGGGGAGATTGAAGCTTTCTTT.

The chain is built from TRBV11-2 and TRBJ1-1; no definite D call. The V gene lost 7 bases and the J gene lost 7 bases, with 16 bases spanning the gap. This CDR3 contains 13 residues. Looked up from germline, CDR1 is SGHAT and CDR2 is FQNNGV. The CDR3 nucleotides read TGTGCCAGCAAGCTTTGGAAGGGAGATGAAGCTTTCTTT. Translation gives CASKLWKGDEAFF.

This CDR3 reads CASSWDRRSGYTF. The CDR3 coding sequence is TGTGCCAGCAGTTGGGACAGGCGGTCTGGCTACACCTTC. The chain uses TRBV7-2 and TRBJ1-2, with TRBD1 matching over 8 bases. The CDR3 is made up of 13 amino acids. Looked up from germline, CDR1 is SGHTA and CDR2 is FQGNSA. Trimming cost V 6 bases and J 7 bases; bases outside gene matches: 7.

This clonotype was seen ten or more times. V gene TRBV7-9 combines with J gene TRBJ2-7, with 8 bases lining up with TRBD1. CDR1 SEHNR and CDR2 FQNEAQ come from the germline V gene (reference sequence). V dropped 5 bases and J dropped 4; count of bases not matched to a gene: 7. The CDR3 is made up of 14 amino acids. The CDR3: CASSHPDREYEQYF. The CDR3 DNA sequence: TGTGCCAGCAGCCATCCGGACAGGGAGTACGAGCAGTACTTC.

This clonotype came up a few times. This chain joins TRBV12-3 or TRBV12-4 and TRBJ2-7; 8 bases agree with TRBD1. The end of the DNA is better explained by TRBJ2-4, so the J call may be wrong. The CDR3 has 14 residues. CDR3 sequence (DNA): TGTGCCAGCAGTCCGAGGACAGGGAAGGACATTCAGTACTTC. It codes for CASSPRTGKDIQYF.

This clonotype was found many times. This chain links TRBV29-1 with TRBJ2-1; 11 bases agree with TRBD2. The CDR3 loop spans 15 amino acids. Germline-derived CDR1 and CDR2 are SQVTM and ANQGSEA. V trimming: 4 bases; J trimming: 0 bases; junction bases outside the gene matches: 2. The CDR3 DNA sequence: TGCAGCGTTGCAGGACTAGCGGGCTCCTACAATGAGCAGTTCTTC. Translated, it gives CSVAGLAGSYNEQFF.

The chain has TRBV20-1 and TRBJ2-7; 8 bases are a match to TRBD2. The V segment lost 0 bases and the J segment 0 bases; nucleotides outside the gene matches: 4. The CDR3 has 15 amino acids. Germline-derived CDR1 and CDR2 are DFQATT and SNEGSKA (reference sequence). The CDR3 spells CSARDFSGISYEQYF. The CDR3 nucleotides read TGCAGTGCTAGAGATTTTAGCGGGATCTCCTACGAGCAGTACTTC.

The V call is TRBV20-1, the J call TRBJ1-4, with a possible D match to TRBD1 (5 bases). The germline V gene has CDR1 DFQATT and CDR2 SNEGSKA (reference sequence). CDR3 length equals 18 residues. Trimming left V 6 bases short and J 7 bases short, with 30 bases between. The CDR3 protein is CSANQWTGRIIHGEKLFF. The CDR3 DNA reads TGCAGTGCAAACCAATGGACGGGACGGATAATTCATGGTGAAAAACTGTTTTTT.

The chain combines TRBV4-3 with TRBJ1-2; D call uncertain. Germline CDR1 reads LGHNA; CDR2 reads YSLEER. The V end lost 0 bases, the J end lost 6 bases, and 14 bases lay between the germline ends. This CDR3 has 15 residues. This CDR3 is CASSQDGSGFDGYTF. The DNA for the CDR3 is TGCGCCAGCAGCCAAGATGGCAGTGGGTTTGATGGCTACACCTTC.

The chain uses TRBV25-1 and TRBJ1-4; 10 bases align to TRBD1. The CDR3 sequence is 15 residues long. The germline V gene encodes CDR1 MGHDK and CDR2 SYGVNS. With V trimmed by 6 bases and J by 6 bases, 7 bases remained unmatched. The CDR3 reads CASSDPGTGDEKLFF. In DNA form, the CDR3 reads TGTGCCAGCAGCGACCCCGGGACAGGGGATGAAAAACTGTTTTTT. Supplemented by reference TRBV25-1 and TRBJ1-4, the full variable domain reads EADIYQTPRYLVIGTGKKITLECSQTMGHDKMYWYQQDPGMELHLIHYSYGVNSTEKGDLSSESTVSRIRTEHFPLTLESARPSHTSQYLCASSDPGTGDEKLFFGSGTQLSVL.

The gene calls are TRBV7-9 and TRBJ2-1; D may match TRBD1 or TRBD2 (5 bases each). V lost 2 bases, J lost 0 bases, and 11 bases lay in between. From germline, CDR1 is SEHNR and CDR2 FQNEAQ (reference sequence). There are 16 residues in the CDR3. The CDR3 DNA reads TGTGCCAGCAGCTTAATGGGGGATGGCTCCTACAATGAGCAGTTCTTC. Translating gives CASSLMGDGSYNEQFF.

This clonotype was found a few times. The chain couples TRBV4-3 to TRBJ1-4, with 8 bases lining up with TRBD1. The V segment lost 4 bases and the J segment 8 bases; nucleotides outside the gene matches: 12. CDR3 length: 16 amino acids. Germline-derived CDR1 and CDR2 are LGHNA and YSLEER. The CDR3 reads CASSRTSGGADEKLFF. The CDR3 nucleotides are TGCGCCAGCAGCCGAACCTCAGGGGGCGCGGACGAAAAACTGTTTTTT.

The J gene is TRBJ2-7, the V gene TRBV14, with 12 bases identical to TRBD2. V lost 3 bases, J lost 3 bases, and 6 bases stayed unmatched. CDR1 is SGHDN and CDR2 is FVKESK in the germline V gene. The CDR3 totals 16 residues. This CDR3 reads CASSQASGRALYEQYF. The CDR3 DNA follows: TGTGCCAGCAGCCAGGCTAGCGGGAGGGCCCTCTACGAGCAGTACTTC.

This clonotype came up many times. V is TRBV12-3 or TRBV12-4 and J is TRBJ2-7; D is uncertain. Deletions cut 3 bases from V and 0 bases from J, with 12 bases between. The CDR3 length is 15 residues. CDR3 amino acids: CASSFRSANSYEQYF. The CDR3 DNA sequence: TGTGCCAGCAGTTTTCGGTCTGCCAACTCCTACGAGCAGTACTTC.

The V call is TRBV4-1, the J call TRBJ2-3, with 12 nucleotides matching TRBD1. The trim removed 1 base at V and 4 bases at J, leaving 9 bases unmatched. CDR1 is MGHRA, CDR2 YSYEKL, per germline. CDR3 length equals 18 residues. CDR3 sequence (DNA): TGCGCCAGCAGCCAAGTTTTTCCCGGGACAGGGGGCCCAGATACGCAGTATTTT. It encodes CASSQVFPGTGGPDTQYF.

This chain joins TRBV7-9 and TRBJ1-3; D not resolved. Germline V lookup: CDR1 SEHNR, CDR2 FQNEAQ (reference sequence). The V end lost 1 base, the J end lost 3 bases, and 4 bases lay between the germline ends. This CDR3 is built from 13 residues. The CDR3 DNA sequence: TGTGCCAGCAGCTTAGGCCTTGGAAACACCATATATTTT. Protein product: CASSLGLGNTIYF. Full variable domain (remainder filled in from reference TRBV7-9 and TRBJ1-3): DTGVSQNPRHKITKRGQNVTFRCDPISEHNRLYWYRQTLGQGPEFLTYFQNEAQLEKSRLLSDRFSAERPKGSFSTLEIQRTEQGDSAMYLCASSLGLGNTIYFGEGSWLTVV.

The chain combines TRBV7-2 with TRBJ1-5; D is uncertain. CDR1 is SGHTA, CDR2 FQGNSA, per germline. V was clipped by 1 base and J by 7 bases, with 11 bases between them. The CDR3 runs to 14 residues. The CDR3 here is CASSLGVLGQPQHF. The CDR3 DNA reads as TGTGCCAGCAGCTTAGGGGTTTTAGGGCAGCCCCAGCATTTT.

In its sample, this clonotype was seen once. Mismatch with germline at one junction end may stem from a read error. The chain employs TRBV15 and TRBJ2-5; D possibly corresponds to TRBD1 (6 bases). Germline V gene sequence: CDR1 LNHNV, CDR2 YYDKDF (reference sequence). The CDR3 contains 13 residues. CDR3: CAASSRGWETQYF. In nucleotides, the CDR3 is TGTGCCGCCAGCAGCAGGGGTTGGGAGACCCAGTACTTC.

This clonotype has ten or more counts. CDR3 nucleotide sequence: TGTGCCAGCAGTGCCGACAGGGCCTCCTACAATGAGCAGTTCTTC. This encodes CASSADRASYNEQFF. This rearrangement joins TRBV9 to TRBJ2-1; TRBD1 matches at 7 bases. With 5 bases clipped from V and 0 bases from J, the junction kept 5 bases outside the gene matches. This CDR3 region has 15 residues. CDR1 SGDLS and CDR2 YYNGEE come from the germline V gene.

The CDR3 region is CSVRRADEAFF. The CDR3 region has the DNA TGCAGCGTTCGACGAGCCGACGAAGCTTTCTTT. The V gene is TRBV29-1, the J gene TRBJ1-1; no firm D call. This CDR3 spans 11 amino acids. Trimming took off 5 bases at V and 8 bases at J, with 12 bases between the two ends. Per the germline V gene, CDR1 is SQVTM and CDR2 is ANQGSEA.